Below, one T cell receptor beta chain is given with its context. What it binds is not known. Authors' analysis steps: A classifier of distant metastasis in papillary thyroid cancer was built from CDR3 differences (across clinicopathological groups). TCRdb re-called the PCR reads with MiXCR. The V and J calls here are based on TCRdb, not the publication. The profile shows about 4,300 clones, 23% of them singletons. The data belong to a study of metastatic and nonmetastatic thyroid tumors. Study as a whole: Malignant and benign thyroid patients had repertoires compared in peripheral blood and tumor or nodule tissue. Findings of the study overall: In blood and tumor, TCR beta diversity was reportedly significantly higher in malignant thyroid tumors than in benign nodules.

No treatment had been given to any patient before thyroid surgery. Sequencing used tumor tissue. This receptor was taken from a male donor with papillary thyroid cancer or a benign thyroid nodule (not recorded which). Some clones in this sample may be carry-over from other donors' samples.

The CDR3 nucleotides read TGCAGTGCTACGGGCGAAGCAGGGGGCGATCAGCCCCAGCATTTT. As protein: CSATGEAGGDQPQHF. The gene calls are TRBV20-1 and TRBJ1-5, with TRBD1 matching 8 bases. Germline assignment: CDR1 DFQATT and CDR2 SNEGSKA (reference sequence). This CDR3 region has 15 residues. The V gene end was trimmed by 4 bases and the J gene end by 5 bases; junction bases not matched to a gene: 10.